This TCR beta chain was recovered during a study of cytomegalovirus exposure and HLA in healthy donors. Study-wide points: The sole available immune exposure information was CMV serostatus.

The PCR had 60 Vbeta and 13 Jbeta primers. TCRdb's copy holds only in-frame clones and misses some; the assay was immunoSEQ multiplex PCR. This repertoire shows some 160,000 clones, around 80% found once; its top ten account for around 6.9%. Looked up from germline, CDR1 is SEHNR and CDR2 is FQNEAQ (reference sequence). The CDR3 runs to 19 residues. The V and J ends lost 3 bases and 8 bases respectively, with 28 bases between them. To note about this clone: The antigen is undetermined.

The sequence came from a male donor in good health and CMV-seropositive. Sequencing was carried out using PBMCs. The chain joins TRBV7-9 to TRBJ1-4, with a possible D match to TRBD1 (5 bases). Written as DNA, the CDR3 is TGTGCCAGCAGCTTCCCTTTCGTCACGGTGGGGGGGGAGAACGAAAAACTGTTTTTT. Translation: CASSFPFVTVGGENEKLFF.